The sequence of this T cell receptor (beta chain) was determined in a study of cytomegalovirus exposure and HLA in healthy donors. PCR used 60 Vbeta primers and 13 Jbeta primers. As originally analysed: A follow-up analysis tallied tens of millions of unique TCR beta chains, approximately 11 million shared. The method was immunoSEQ multiplex PCR; TCRdb's version includes in-frame clones alone and lacks a portion of them. The DNA was the basis for D and trimming; V, J and clone size are from that table. The table lists about 210,000 clones, almost 80% of them singletons. Germline CDR1 reads ENHRY; CDR2 reads SYGVKD. The CDR3 extends over 13 amino acids. The ends lost 2 bases at V and 6 bases at J; junction bases unmatched: 1.

This sequence joins TRBV10-3 and TRBJ1-5, with 7 bases matching TRBD1. Sequencing was done on a sample of PBMCs. The sequence derives from a male donor in good health and CMV-seronegative. The CDR3 bases are TGTGCCATCAGTGAGACAGGGGCTCAGCCCCAGCATTTT. Translating it yields CAISETGAQPQHF.